Listed below are T cell receptor beta chains from one sample, sequenced in a study of T cells after yellow fever vaccination. MiXCR was run by TCRdb on the 5' RACE reads, yielding one entry per CDR3 protein. The table shows over 250,000 distinct CDR3 sequences, with roughly 4% occurring only once. The sample consisted of PBMCs, taken 5 days after the yellow fever booster vaccination. The source of these receptors is a man younger than 30 who received the YFV17D yellow fever vaccine. Both conserved end residues are part of each CDR3.

len	v_gene	j_gene	CDR3aa
13	TRBV5-1	TRBJ2-5	CASSLSQGAVSYF
15	TRBV5-4	TRBJ2-7	CASSQGGTGGREQYF
15	TRBV6-5	TRBJ1-1	CASSYLRGGNTEAFF
13	TRBV28	TRBJ2-1	CASSWSYYNEQFF
11	TRBV6-2/TRBV6-3	TRBJ2-3	CASSYPADTVF
14	TRBV5-1	TRBJ1-1	CASSLAEVPTEAFF
14	TRBV5-4	TRBJ2-3	CASNQGISTDTQYF
13	TRBV7-2	TRBJ1-5	CASSQSPPRAQHF
14	TRBV28	TRBJ1-1	CASSFLDRATEAFF
14	TRBV5-1	TRBJ2-4	CASSFSGGEYIQYF
14	TRBV12-3/TRBV12-4	TRBJ2-3	CASRDRGDTDTQYF
17	TRBV28	TRBJ2-1	CASSYAAGTFSYNEQFF
16	TRBV4-2	TRBJ1-1	CASSQGTGDLNTEAFF
15	TRBV12-3/TRBV12-4	TRBJ2-2	CASSLLAGAAGELFF
17	TRBV19	TRBJ2-3	CASSTKAGARTLDTQYF
13	TRBV2	TRBJ1-2	CASSASGVRGYTF
15	TRBV28	TRBJ1-1	CASSFQGVMNTEAFF
15	TRBV4-2	TRBJ2-5	CASSQDARTQETQYF
14	TRBV4-1	TRBJ2-3	CASSQDLGADTQYF
15	TRBV7-9	TRBJ1-2	CASRSETAGDYGYTF
13	TRBV29-1	TRBJ1-1	CSVTTGLNTEAFF
14	TRBV20-1	TRBJ1-2	CSAGGGVTSYGYTF
16	TRBV5-1	TRBJ2-7	CASSYRTGGYSYEQYF
17	TRBV7-6	TRBJ2-2	CASSELGGGAGTGELFF
14	TRBV5-1	TRBJ1-2	CASSISTGSYGYTF
13	TRBV9	TRBJ1-1	CASSAGPVAEAFF
16	TRBV18	TRBJ1-3	CASSPSTGHSGNTIYF
12	TRBV20-1	TRBJ1-2	CSATGFEHGYTF
15	TRBV7-2	TRBJ2-5	CASSLGLAGLETQYF
13	TRBV20-1	TRBJ1-4	CSAGRQNNEKLFF
20	TRBV7-6	TRBJ2-5	CASSDPLRSKTGTRGETQYF
12	TRBV11-2	TRBJ1-2	CASSMDRSGYTF
13	TRBV12-3/TRBV12-4	TRBJ1-2	CASRMGPFYGYTF
15	TRBV5-1	TRBJ1-1	CASSLDRARNTEAFF
14	TRBV4-1	TRBJ1-1	CASSQEGGAPGAFF
12	TRBV12-3/TRBV12-4	TRBJ2-5	CASSSGLQTQYF
12	TRBV24-1	TRBJ1-2	CATSDSSYGYTF
16	TRBV20-1	TRBJ2-5	CSARDRSGRLQETQYF
14	TRBV6-6	TRBJ2-7	CASSTLADIYEQYF
15	TRBV6-5	TRBJ1-1	CASSYGGGMNTEAFF
15	TRBV5-4	TRBJ2-5	CASSLRLAKQETQYF
14	TRBV30	TRBJ2-6	CAWTRVYGANVLTF
14	TRBV28	TRBJ2-6	CASSQGVGANVLTF
13	TRBV7-2	TRBJ2-5	CASSSFGNRGQYF
15	TRBV6-5	TRBJ1-5	CASRQDSHSNQPQHF
16	TRBV11-2	TRBJ1-4	CASSLLSGQGSEKLFF
13	TRBV5-1	TRBJ2-5	CASSLEGIETQYF
18	TRBV14	TRBJ2-3	CASSQEWGRLGARDTQYF
14	TRBV6-2/TRBV6-3	TRBJ1-5	CASRGSGGRQPQHF
16	TRBV24-1	TRBJ2-5	CATSDLGSGLQETQYF
17	TRBV6-2/TRBV6-3	TRBJ1-5	CASSYGWGSQGNQPQHF
15	TRBV2	TRBJ2-1	CASSEIQGLSNEQFF
15	TRBV10-3	TRBJ2-5	CAISELRGGQETQYF